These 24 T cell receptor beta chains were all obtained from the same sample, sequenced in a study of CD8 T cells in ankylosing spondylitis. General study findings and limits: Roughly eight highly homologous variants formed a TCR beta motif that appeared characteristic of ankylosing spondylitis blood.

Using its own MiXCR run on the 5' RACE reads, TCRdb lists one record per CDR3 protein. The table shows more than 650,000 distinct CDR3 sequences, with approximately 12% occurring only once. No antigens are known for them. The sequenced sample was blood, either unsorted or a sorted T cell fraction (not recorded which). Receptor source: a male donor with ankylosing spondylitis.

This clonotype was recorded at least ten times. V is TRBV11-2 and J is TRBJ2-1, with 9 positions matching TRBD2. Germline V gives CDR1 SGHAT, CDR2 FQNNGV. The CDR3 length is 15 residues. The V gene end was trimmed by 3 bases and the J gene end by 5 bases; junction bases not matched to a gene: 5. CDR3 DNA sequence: TGTGCCAGCAGCTTGGGACTAGCCGCCCACAATGAGCAGTTCTTC. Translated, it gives CASSLGLAAHNEQFF. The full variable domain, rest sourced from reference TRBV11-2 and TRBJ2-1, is EAGVAQSPRYKIIEKRQSVAFWCNPISGHATLYWYQQILGQGPKLLIQFQNNGVVDDSQLPKDRFSAERLKGVDSTLKIQPAKLEDSAVYLCASSLGLAAHNEQFFGPGTRLTVL.

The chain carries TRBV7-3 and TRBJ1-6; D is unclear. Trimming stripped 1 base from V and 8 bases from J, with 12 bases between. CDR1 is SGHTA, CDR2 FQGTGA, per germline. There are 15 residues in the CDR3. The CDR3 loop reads CASSLIGSGDSPLHF. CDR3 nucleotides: TGTGCCAGCAGCTTAATCGGGAGCGGGGATTCACCCCTCCACTTT.

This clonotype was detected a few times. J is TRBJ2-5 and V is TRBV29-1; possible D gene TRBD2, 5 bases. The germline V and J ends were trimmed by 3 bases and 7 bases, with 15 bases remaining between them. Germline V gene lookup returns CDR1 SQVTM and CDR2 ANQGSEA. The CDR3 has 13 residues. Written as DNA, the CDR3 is TGCAGCGTTGATCTGAGTGAGAGGGCGACCCAGTACTTC. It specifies CSVDLSERATQYF.

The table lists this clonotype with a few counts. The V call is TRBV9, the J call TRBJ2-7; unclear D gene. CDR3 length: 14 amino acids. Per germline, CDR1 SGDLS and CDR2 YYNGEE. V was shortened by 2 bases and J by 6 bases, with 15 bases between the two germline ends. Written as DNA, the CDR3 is TGTGCCAGCAGCGTTGCACCAAGGGATTTCGAGCAGTACTTC. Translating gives CASSVAPRDFEQYF. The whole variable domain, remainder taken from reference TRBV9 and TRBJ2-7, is DSGVTQTPKHLITATGQRVTLRCSPRSGDLSVYWYQQSLDQGLQFLIQYYNGEERAKGNILERFSAQQFPDLHSELNLSSLELGDSALYFCASSVAPRDFEQYFGPGTRLTVT.

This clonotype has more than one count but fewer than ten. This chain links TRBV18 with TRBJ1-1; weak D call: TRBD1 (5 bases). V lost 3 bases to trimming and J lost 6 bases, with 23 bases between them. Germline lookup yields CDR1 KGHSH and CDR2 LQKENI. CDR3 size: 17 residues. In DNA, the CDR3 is TGTGCCAGCTCACCTATTATCGTAGGGACGGGTAGTCCTGAAGCTTTCTTT. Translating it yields CASSPIIVGTGSPEAFF.

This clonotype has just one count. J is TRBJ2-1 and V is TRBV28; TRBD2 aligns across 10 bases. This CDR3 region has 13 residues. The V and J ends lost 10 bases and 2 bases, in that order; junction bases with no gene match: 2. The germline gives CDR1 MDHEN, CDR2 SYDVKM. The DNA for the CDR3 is TGTGCCATTACTAGCGGGGCCTACAATGAGCAGTTCTTC. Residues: CAITSGAYNEQFF. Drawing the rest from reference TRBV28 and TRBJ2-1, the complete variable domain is DVKVTQSSRYLVKRTGEKVFLECVQDMDHENMFWYRQDPGLGLRLIYFSYDVKMKEKGDIPEGYSVSREKKERFSLILESASTNQTSMYLCAITSGAYNEQFFGPGTRLTVL.

DNA for the CDR3: TGCAGTGCTAAGAGGGGAGGGGAGACCCAGTACTTC. Residues: CSAKRGGETQYF. The chain recombines TRBV20-1 with TRBJ2-5, with 7 bases lining up with TRBD2. The CDR3 is 12 amino acids. V gave up 4 bases and J gave up 5 bases; unmatched junction bases: 4. CDR1 and CDR2 (germline): DFQATT, SNEGSKA (reference sequence).

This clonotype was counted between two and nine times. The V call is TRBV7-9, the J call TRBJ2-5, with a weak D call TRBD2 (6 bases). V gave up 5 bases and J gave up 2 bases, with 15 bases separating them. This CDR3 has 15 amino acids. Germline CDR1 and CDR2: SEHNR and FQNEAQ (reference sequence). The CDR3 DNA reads TGTGCCAGCAGCCGCAGGAGGGTCCATCAAGAGACCCAGTACTTC. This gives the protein CASSRRRVHQETQYF.

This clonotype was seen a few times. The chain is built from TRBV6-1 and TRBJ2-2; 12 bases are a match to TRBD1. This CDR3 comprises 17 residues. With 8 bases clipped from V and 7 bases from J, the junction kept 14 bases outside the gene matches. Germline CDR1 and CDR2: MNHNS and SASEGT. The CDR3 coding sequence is TGTGCCAGCTCACCCGGCGGGGGGACAGGGGGCTTCGGGGAGCTGTTTTTT. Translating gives CASSPGGGTGGFGELFF.

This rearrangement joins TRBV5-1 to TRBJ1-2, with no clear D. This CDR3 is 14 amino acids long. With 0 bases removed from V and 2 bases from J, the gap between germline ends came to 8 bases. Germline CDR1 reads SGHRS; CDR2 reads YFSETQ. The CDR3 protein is CASSLDWENYGYTF. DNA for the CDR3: TGCGCCAGCAGCTTGGATTGGGAGAACTATGGCTACACCTTC.

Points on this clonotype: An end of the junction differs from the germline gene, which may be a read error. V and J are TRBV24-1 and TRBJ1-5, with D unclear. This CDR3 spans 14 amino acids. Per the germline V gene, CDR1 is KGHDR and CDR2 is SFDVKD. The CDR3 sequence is CAPSDFSSNQPQHF. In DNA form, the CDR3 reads TGTGCCCCCAGTGATTTCTCCAGCAATCAGCCCCAGCATTTT.

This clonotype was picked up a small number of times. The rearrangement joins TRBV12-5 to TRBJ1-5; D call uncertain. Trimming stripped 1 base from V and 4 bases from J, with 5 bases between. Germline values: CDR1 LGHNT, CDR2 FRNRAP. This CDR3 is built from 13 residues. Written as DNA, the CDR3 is TGTGCTAGTGGTTTGGACACTAATCAGCCCCAGCATTTT. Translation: CASGLDTNQPQHF.

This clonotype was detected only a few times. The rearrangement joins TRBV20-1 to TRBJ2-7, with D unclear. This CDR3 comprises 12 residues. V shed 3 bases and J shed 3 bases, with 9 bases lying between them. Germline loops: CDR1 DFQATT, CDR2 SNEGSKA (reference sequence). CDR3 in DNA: TGCAGTGCTAGCCAACAGAACTACGAGCAGTACTTC. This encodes CSASQQNYEQYF.

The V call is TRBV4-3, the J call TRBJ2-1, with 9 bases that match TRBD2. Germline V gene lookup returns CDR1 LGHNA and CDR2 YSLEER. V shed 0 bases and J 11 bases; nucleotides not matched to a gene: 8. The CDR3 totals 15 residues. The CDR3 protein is CASSQDPLAGTQQFF. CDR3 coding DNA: TGCGCCAGCAGCCAAGACCCCCTAGCGGGAACCCAGCAGTTCTTC.

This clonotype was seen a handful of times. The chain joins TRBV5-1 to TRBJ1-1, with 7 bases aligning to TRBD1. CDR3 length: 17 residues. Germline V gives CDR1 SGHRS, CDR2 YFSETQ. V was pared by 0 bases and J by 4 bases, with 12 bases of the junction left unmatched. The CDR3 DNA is TGCGCCAGCAGCTTGGGCCGACGTAGGGACAGCTTCACTGAAGCTTTCTTT. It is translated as CASSLGRRRDSFTEAFF. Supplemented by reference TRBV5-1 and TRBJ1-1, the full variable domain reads KAGVTQTPRYLIKTRGQQVTLSCSPISGHRSVSWYQQTPGQGLQFLFEYFSETQRNKGNFPGRFSGRQFSNSRSEMNVSTLELGDSALYLCASSLGRRRDSFTEAFFGQGTRLTVV.

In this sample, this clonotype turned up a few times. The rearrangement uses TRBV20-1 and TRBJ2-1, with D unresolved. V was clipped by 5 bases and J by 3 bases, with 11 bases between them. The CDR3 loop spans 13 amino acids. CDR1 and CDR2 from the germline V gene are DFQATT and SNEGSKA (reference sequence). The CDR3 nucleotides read TGCAGTGCTTACGAGGATAACTACAATGAGCAGTTCTTC. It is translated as CSAYEDNYNEQFF.

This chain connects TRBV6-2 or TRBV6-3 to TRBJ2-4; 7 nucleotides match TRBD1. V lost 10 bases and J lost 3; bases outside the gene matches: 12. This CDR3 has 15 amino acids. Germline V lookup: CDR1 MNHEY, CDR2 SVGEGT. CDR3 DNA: TGTGCCACCCAAGGGGGCGGCGTCCTCAAAAACATTCAGTACTTC. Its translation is CATQGGGVLKNIQYF.

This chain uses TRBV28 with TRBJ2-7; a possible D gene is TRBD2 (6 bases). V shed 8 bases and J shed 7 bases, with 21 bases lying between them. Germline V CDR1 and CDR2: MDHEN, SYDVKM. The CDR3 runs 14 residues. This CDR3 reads CASGGRTVSWEQYF. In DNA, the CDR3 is TGTGCCAGCGGGGGGAGGACGGTTAGTTGGGAGCAGTACTTC.

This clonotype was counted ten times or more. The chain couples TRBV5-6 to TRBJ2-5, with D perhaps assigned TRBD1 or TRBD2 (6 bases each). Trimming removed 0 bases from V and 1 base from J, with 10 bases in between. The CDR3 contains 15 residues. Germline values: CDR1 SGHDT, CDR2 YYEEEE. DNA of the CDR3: TGTGCCAGCAGCTTGGTACGGGGGCCCCAAGAGACCCAGTACTTC. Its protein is CASSLVRGPQETQYF.

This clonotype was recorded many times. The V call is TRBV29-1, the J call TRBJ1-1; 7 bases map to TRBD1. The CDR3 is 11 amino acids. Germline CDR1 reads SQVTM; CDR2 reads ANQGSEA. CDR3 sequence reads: CSYRGGTEAFF. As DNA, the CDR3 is TGCAGTTACAGGGGAGGGACTGAAGCTTTCTTT.

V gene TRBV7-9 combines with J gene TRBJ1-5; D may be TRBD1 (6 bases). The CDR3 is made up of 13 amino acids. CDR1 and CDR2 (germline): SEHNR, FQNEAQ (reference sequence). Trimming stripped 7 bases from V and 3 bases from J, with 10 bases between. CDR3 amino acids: CASTRGDNQPQHF. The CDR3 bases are TGTGCCAGCACAAGGGGGGACAATCAGCCCCAGCATTTT.

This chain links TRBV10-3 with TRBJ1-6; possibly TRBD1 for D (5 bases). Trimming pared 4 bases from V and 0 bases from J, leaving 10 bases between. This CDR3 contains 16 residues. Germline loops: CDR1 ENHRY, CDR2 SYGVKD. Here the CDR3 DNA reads TGTGCCATCAGTGTCGGGGGGAACTCCTATAATTCACCCCTCCACTTT. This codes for CAISVGGNSYNSPLHF.

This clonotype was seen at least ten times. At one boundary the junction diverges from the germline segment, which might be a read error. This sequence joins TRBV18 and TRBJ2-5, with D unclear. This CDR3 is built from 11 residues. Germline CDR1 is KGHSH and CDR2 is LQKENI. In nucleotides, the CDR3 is TGCGCCAGCAGCGATCAAGAGACCCAGTACTTC. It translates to CASSDQETQYF.

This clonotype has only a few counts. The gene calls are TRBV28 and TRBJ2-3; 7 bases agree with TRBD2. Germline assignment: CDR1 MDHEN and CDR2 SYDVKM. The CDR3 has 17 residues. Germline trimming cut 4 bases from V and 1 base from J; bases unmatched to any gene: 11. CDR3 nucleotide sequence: TGTGCCAGCAGTTCATACCGAGGGGCGGGGGGCACAGATACGCAGTATTTT. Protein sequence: CASSSYRGAGGTDTQYF.